This T cell receptor (beta chain) was sequenced during a study of CD8 T cells in ankylosing spondylitis (dated by TCRdb to about 2017). A note on the overall study: To find TCR variants linked to disease, the study profiled T cell receptor beta repertoires in ankylosing spondylitis patients and healthy donors. The full study cohort comprised 20 to 25 ankylosing spondylitis patients and roughly 100 healthy donors. Samples of peripheral blood were taken, and for ankylosing spondylitis patients, synovial fluid was collected as well. Overall study results and their limits: The disease-linked clones were reported as significantly enriched in matched synovial fluid samples from ankylosing spondylitis patients. Blood from ankylosing spondylitis patients appeared to be characterized by a TCR beta motif made up of eight highly homologous amino acid variants. The disease-linked clones showed a CD8+ phenotype and occurred at relatively low frequencies in peripheral blood. Some motif variants were previously reported in synovial fluid and blood of reactive arthritis patients, suggesting common disease-initiation mechanisms.

These reads were obtained on an Illumina HiSeq 2500. Quantitative 5'-RACE with molecular barcodes was the method used to prepare the TCR beta libraries. In the original analysis: To identify disease-linked TCR variants, a new computational method was used, one built on a probabilistic model of VDJ rearrangement. TCRdb reworked the public reads: Q25 trimming with fastp, MiXCR clone assembly, productive beta chains retained. Rows are unified per CDR3 protein, each entry keeping the most common DNA and genes. TCRdb's processing, not the study's, gives the V and J calls here. Counted in this sample were 200,000 or so distinct CDR3 sequences; around a sixth of them appeared once. Of the sample, roughly 4.5% falls within the top ten clones. Including cysteine and phenylalanine, the CDR3 has 15 amino acids. Only the CDR3 part of the read is kept: 45 bases, read in frame from the first base. V sheds 3 bases and J sheds 2 bases, leaving 14 bases between their ends. The germline V gene (reference sequence) gives CDR1 as SGHNT and CDR2 as YYREEE.

Note on this clonotype: Which antigen it targets is not known. Base-call qualities are not available, and no considerably larger clone is one nucleotide away.

The V gene is TRBV5-4 and the J gene is TRBJ1-1, with the D gene not clear enough to name. Material: blood, either unsorted or a sorted T cell fraction (not recorded which). The receptor was derived from a male donor aged 10-29 years with ankylosing spondylitis or in good health (not recorded which). Donor details come from another sample of the same person, matched by shared clones. CDR3 region: CASSSNGPLNTEAFF. DNA sequence: TGTGCCAGCAGCTCGAACGGGCCTCTCAACACTGAAGCTTTCTTT.